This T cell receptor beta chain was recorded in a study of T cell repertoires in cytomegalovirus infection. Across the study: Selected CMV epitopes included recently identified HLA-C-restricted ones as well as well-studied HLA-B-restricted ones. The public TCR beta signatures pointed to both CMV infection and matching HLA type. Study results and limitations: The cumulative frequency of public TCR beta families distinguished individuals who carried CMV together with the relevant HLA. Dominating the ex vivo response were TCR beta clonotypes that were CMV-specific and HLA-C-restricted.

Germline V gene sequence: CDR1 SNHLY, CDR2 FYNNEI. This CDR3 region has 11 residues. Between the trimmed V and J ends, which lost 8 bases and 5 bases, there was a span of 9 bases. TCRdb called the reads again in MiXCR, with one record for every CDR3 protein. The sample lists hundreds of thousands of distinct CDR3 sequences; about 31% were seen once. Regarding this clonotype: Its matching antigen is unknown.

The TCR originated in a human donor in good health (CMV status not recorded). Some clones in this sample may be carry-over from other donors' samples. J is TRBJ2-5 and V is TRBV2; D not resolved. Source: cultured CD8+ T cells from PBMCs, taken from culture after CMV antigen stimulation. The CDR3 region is CASPPGETQYF. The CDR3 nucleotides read TGTGCCAGCCCACCCGGGGAGACCCAGTACTTC.